This TCR beta chain stems from a study of tumour-infiltrating T cells in Burkitt lymphoma. Overall study context: Overall and progression-free survival were predicted by productive clonality.

CDR1 MNHEY and CDR2 SVGAGI come from the germline V gene. Trimming shortened V by 6 bases and J by 13 bases, and 18 bases separated the two germline ends. CDR3 length equals 13 residues. Libraries were prepared by immunoSEQ multiplex PCR; TCRdb keeps only in-frame clonotypes and omits some of them. The profile shows under 5,500 clones, around four fifths of them singletons. The origin of this receptor is a human donor with diffuse large B-cell lymphoma. Some clones in this sample may be carry-over from other donors' samples. The sequenced sample was tumor tissue. The V call is TRBV6-5, the J call TRBJ2-2; no clear D. The CDR3 DNA is TGTGCCAGCAGACCCGGAGACTCCTGGGGGCTGTTTTTT. Protein: CASRPGDSWGLFF.